This T cell receptor beta chain was documented in a study of cytomegalovirus exposure and HLA in healthy donors. Study conclusions and caveats: Relative to equally common others, HLA-associated TCR beta chains showed greater clonal expansion in a later analysis. CMV serostatus stood as the only immune exposure information on hand. Some public TCRs appeared in many individuals, while most sequences were rare. TCR beta V- and J-gene trimming, according to a later analysis, was linked to a missense DCLRE1C variant.

PCR amplification relied on 60 Vbeta primers (plus 13 Jbeta primers). Data came from immunoSEQ multiplex PCR; TCRdb stores just in-frame clones and leaves some out. In the table there are 99,000 or so clones, over 60% of which are singletons. A word on this clone: Its cognate antigen is unknown. One end of the junction varies from germline; a read error may be responsible.

The CDR3 covers 12 residues. Germline V gives CDR1 SEHNR, CDR2 FQNEAQ (reference sequence). The chain joins TRBV7-9 to TRBJ2-7, with TRBD1 matching 9 bases. The sequence was obtained from a man in his 60s in good health and CMV-seropositive. The specimen sequenced was PBMCs. CDR3 residues: CSSRGQGGEQYF. The DNA of the CDR3 is TGTTCCAGCCGGGGACAGGGTGGCGAGCAGTACTTC.